This note documents a single T cell receptor beta chain sequence. One end of the junction does not line up with germline, which may come from a read error. This specimen includes other DNA sequences encoding the same CDR3. There are 14 residues in the CDR3. Looked up from germline, CDR1 is KGHDR and CDR2 is SFDVKD. The sample originates from a study of blood T cell repertoires in COVID-19. Study as a whole: T cells, B-cell-depleted T cells, or PBMCs supplied cDNA or gDNA.

Per the study methods: Nucleated cell counts were estimated from reference gene primer amplification. Using immunoSEQ multiplex PCR, the repertoire was profiled, and TCRdb retains in-frame clones only, with some absent. For V, J and clone size, that table is used; D and trimming come from the DNA. The sample holds about 53,000 clones, approximately 82% seen once. The specimen was peripheral blood. The genes are TRBV24-1 and TRBJ1-2; maybe TRBD1 (6 bases). This sequence was found in a human donor in a cohort sampled during active COVID-19. CDR3 in DNA: TGTGCCACCAGTGACTCCGGGACACGCTATGGTTACACCTTC. Protein sequence: CATSDSGTRYGYTF.